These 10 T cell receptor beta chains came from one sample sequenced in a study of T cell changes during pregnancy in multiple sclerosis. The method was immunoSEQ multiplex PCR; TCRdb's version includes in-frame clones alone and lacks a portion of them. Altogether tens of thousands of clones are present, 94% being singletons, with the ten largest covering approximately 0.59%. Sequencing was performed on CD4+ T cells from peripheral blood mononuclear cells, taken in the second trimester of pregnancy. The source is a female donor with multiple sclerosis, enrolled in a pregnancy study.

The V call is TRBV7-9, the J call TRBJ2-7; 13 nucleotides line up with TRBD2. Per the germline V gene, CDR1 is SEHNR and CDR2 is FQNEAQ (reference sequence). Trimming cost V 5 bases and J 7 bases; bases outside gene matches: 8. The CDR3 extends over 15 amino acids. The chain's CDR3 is CASSVGTSGVREQYF. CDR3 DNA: TGTGCCAGCAGCGTCGGGACTAGCGGGGTGAGGGAGCAGTACTTC.

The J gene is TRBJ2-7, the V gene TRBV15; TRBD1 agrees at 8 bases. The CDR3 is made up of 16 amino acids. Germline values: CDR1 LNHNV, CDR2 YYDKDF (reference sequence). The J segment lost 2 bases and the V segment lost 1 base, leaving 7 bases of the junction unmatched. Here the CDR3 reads CATSRVVGTGAYEQYF. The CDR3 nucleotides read TGTGCCACCAGCAGAGTGGTCGGGACAGGAGCCTACGAGCAGTACTTC.

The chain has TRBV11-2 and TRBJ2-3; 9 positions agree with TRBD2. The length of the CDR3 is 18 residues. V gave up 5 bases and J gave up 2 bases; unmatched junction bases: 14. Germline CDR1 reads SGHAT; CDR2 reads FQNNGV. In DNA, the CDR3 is TGTGCCAGCAGCCCTGTTATGGGGGCGGGGGGGAACACAGATACGCAGTATTTT. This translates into CASSPVMGAGGNTDTQYF.

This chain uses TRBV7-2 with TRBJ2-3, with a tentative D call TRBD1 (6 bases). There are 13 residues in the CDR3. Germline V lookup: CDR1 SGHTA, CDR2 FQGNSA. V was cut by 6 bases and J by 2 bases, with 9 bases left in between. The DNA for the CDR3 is TGTGCCAGCAGTCGACAGGCCACAGATACGCAGTATTTT. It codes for CASSRQATDTQYF.

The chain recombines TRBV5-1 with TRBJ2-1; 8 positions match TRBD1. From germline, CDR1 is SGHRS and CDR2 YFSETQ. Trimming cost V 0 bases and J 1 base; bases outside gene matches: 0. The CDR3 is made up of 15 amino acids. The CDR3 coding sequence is TGCGCCAGCAGCTTGGGGGACAGGTCCTACAATGAGCAGTTCTTC. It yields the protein CASSLGDRSYNEQFF.

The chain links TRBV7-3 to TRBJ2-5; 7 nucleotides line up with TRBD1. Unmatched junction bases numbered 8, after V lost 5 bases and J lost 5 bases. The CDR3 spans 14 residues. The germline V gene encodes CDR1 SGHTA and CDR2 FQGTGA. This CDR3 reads CASSPVGGLETQYF. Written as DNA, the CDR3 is TGTGCCAGCAGCCCGGTAGGGGGCCTGGAGACCCAGTACTTC.

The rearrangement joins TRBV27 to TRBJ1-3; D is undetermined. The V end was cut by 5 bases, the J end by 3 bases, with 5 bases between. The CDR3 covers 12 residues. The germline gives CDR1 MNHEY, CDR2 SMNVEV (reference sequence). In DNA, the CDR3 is TGTGCCAGCAGTCGGGATGGAAACACCATATATTTT. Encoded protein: CASSRDGNTIYF.

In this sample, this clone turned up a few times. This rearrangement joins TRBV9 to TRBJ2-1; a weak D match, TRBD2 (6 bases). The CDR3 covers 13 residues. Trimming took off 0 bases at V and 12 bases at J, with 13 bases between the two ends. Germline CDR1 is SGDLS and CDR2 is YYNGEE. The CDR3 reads CASSVEGIGGQFF. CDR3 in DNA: TGTGCCAGCAGCGTAGAGGGTATCGGGGGGCAGTTCTTC.

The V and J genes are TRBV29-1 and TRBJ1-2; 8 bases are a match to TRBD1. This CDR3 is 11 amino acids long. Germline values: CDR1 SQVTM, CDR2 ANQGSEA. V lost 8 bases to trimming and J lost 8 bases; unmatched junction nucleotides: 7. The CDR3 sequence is CSQRQGSGYTF. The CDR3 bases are TGCAGCCAAAGACAGGGGAGCGGCTACACCTTC.

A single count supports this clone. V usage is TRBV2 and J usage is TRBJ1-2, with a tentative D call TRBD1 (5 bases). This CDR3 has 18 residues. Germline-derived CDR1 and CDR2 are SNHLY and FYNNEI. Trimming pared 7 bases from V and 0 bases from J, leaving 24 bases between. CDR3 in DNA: TGTGCCAGCACCGAATGGGGACTTGGGGAAAGAGCTAACTATGGCTACACCTTC. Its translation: CASTEWGLGERANYGYTF.